What follows are 30 T cell receptor beta chains derived from one specimen sequenced in a study of blood T cell repertoires in COVID-19. Here immunoSEQ multiplex PCR was the method, and the copy in TCRdb shows in-frame clones only, minus some. There are around 55,000 clones in the sample; roughly 80% occur only once, and approximately 6.3% lies in the top ten. What was sequenced was peripheral blood. Receptors were obtained from a human donor in a cohort sampled during active or convalescent COVID-19.

To note about this clone: One end of the junction fails to match germline, which may point to a read error. The gene calls are TRBV7-7 and TRBJ2-5, with TRBD2 matching 7 bases. The CDR3 covers 15 residues. CDR1 is SSHAT, CDR2 FNYEAQ, per germline (reference sequence). CDR3 nucleotide sequence: TGTGCTAGCAGCTTAGGTTGGGGGGGACAAGAGACCCAGTACTTC. Translation gives CASSLGWGGQETQYF.

The genes are TRBV6-5 and TRBJ1-3; 9 bases fit TRBD1. CDR3 length: 16 residues. Germline-derived CDR1 and CDR2 are MNHEY and SVGAGI. The V segment lost 4 bases and the J segment 0 bases; nucleotides outside the gene matches: 4. Written as DNA, the CDR3 is TGTGCCAGCAGTTCCCGGGACAGGGTCTCTGGAAACACCATATATTTT. Translated, it gives CASSSRDRVSGNTIYF.

The V gene is TRBV7-9, the J gene TRBJ1-1; TRBD1 is a possible D gene (5 bases). This CDR3 has 16 residues. In germline, CDR1 is SEHNR, CDR2 FQNEAQ (reference sequence). V was trimmed by 6 bases and J by 0 bases, leaving 17 bases between them. In DNA form, the CDR3 reads TGTGCCAGCAGGGGGGGAGCAGGGCCCATGAACACTGAAGCTTTCTTT. Amino acid sequence: CASRGGAGPMNTEAFF.

The chain's CDR3 is CASSFNREETQYF. The DNA of the CDR3 is TGTGCCAGCAGCTTTAACAGGGAAGAGACCCAGTACTTC. The chain combines TRBV7-9 with TRBJ2-5; maybe TRBD1 (6 bases). V lost 3 bases, J lost 3 bases, and 8 bases lay in between. CDR1 is SEHNR, CDR2 FQNEAQ, per germline (reference sequence). The length of the CDR3 is 13 residues.

The rearrangement joins TRBV5-1 to TRBJ1-1, with 8 bases identical to TRBD1. The CDR3 contains 15 residues. V trimming: 4 bases; J trimming: 0 bases; junction bases outside the gene matches: 5. Germline assignment: CDR1 SGHRS and CDR2 YFSETQ. The CDR3: CASSAQGAVNTEAFF. The CDR3 DNA reads as TGCGCCAGCAGCGCCCAGGGGGCAGTGAACACTGAAGCTTTCTTT.

In its sample, this clone was seen once. This sequence joins TRBV4-1 and TRBJ1-2; the match to TRBD1 covers 9 bases. The germline gives CDR1 MGHRA, CDR2 YSYEKL. The CDR3 loop spans 14 amino acids. The junction had 1 base not matched to a gene; V was cut back by 2 bases and J by 3 bases. As DNA, the CDR3 is TGCGCCAGCAGCCAAAGGACAGGGGACTATGGCTACACCTTC. This sequence encodes CASSQRTGDYGYTF.

The chain carries TRBV10-1 and TRBJ1-5; D is uncertain. The CDR3 runs 10 residues. From germline, CDR1 is WNHNN and CDR2 SYGVQD (reference sequence). Trimming stripped 6 bases from V and 9 bases from J, with 6 bases between. The CDR3, as DNA: TGCGCCAGCAGGGCTCGGCCCCAGCATTTT. This codes for CASRARPQHF.

The chain joins TRBV5-8 to TRBJ1-2, with TRBD1 matching over 8 bases. V dropped 4 bases and J dropped 8; count of bases not matched to a gene: 1. There are 11 residues in the CDR3. The germline CDR1 and CDR2 sequences are SGHTS and YDEGEE. For the CDR3, the DNA is TGTGCCAGCAGCGGACAGGGAGGCTACACCTTC. The encoded protein is CASSGQGGYTF.

The chain couples TRBV2 to TRBJ1-5, with TRBD1 identical over 7 bases. With V trimmed by 1 base and J by 6 bases, 6 bases remained unmatched. Per the germline V gene, CDR1 is SNHLY and CDR2 is FYNNEI. There are 15 residues in the CDR3. The CDR3 protein is CASSEGGGAGQPQHF. Here the CDR3 DNA reads TGTGCCAGCAGTGAAGGAGGGGGCGCAGGTCAGCCCCAGCATTTT.

The V call is TRBV19, the J call TRBJ2-7; 9 bases are a match to TRBD2. Trimming removed 4 bases from V and 1 base from J; junction bases left unmatched: 2. The CDR3 extends over 14 amino acids. Germline V CDR1 and CDR2: LNHDA, SQIVND (reference sequence). This chain's CDR3 is CASSSTSGSYEQYF. The CDR3 nucleotides read TGTGCCAGTAGTAGCACTAGCGGGTCCTACGAGCAGTACTTC.

V is TRBV19 and J is TRBJ1-3; D gene uncertain. Germline CDR1 is LNHDA and CDR2 is SQIVND (reference sequence). V dropped 6 bases and J dropped 3 bases, with 9 bases sitting between them. The CDR3 is 13 amino acids. The CDR3 loop is CASSPVNGNTIYF. The DNA for the CDR3 is TGTGCCAGTAGCCCAGTAAATGGAAACACCATATATTTT.

As to this clone: The same CDR3 can be traced to other DNA sequences in this sample. The chain joins TRBV7-2 to TRBJ2-7; TRBD2 matches at 7 bases. CDR1 SGHTA and CDR2 FQGNSA come from the germline V gene. This CDR3 contains 13 residues. After removal of 1 base from V and 4 bases from J, the junction contained 1 base not matched to a gene. In DNA, the CDR3 is TGTGCCAGCAGCTTAGGGGGGGGTTACGAGCAGTACTTC. As protein: CASSLGGGYEQYF.

This rearrangement joins TRBV6-5 to TRBJ2-1, with TRBD2 matching over 8 bases. CDR3 length equals 15 residues. Germline trimming cut 0 bases from V and 7 bases from J; bases unmatched to any gene: 5. Germline V gene data show CDR1 as MNHEY and CDR2 as SVGAGI. CDR3 loop: CASSYSTGLVNEQFF. CDR3 DNA: TGTGCCAGCAGTTACTCGACGGGACTAGTGAATGAGCAGTTCTTC.

This rearrangement joins TRBV13 to TRBJ2-3; TRBD1 aligns across 10 bases. Looked up from germline, CDR1 is PRHDT and CDR2 is FYEKMQ (reference sequence). The CDR3 loop spans 19 amino acids. Trimming cost V 6 bases and J 0 bases; bases outside gene matches: 15. DNA for the CDR3: TGTGCCAGCAGATCACTCCGGGACAGGGGTTTCCCTAGCACAGATACGCAGTATTTT. Amino acids: CASRSLRDRGFPSTDTQYF.

This clone was detected a few times. The chain couples TRBV29-1 to TRBJ2-3; D remains ambiguous. The CDR3 sequence is 12 residues long. Looked up from germline, CDR1 is SQVTM and CDR2 is ANQGSEA. The V gene lost 2 bases and the J gene lost 3 bases, with 6 bases spanning the gap. The CDR3 here is CSVEPTTDTQYF. The CDR3 DNA follows: TGCAGCGTTGAACCCACTACAGATACGCAGTATTTT.

This clone is a singleton in its sample. The CDR3 loop reads CASKTSANTEAFF. The CDR3 DNA sequence: TGCGCCAGCAAAACATCCGCGAACACTGAAGCTTTCTTT. The chain links TRBV5-1 to TRBJ1-1; D is undetermined. This CDR3 comprises 13 residues. Germline values: CDR1 SGHRS, CDR2 YFSETQ. V lost 6 bases, J lost 1 base, and 10 bases lay in between.

This chain connects TRBV6-2 or TRBV6-3 to TRBJ1-2; D call uncertain. Trimming took off 2 bases at V and 4 bases at J, with 5 bases between the two ends. The CDR3 runs to 12 residues. Germline CDR1 is MNHEY and CDR2 is SVGEGT. The DNA of the CDR3 is TGTGCCAGCAGTTACCAACTCTATGGCTACACCTTC. It translates to CASSYQLYGYTF.

The V call is TRBV29-1, the J call TRBJ1-2; the D is unclear. Per the germline V gene, CDR1 is SQVTM and CDR2 is ANQGSEA. Trimming shortened V by 7 bases and J by 4 bases, and 13 bases separated the two germline ends. CDR3 length: 12 residues. This CDR3 is CSGFDTPYGYTF. The CDR3 nucleotides are TGCAGCGGTTTCGACACCCCCTATGGCTACACCTTC.

This chain joins TRBV1 and TRBJ1-4; TRBD1 was called by the table and not checked on the DNA. TRBV1 is described as a pseudogene. The CDR3 is 18 residues long. This chain's CDR3 is CTSSLRDRILATNEKLFF. The CDR3 nucleotides read TGCACCAGCAGCCTCCGGGACAGGATCCTTGCAACTAATGAAAAACTGTTTTTT.

The chain joins TRBV19 to TRBJ1-2; TRBD1 agrees at 9 bases. Germline assignment: CDR1 LNHDA and CDR2 SQIVND (reference sequence). The CDR3 covers 15 residues. Unmatched junction bases numbered 8, after V lost 5 bases and J lost 4 bases. CDR3 residues: CASSPPTGGTYGYTF. As DNA, the CDR3 is TGTGCCAGTAGTCCCCCGACAGGGGGGACCTATGGCTACACCTTC.

The chain couples TRBV2 to TRBJ2-1; possibly TRBD2 for D (6 bases). Germline V gene data show CDR1 as SNHLY and CDR2 as FYNNEI. V dropped 6 bases and J dropped 5 bases, with 11 bases sitting between them. The CDR3 is made up of 13 amino acids. CDR3: CASRAGLNNEQFF. In DNA, the CDR3 is TGTGCCAGCAGAGCGGGTCTAAACAATGAGCAGTTCTTC.

The rearrangement joins TRBV19 to TRBJ1-2; TRBD1 is a possible D gene (5 bases). The CDR3 runs 15 residues. With 7 bases removed from V and 0 bases from J, the gap between germline ends came to 15 bases. Germline CDR1 is LNHDA and CDR2 is SQIVND (reference sequence). The CDR3 DNA reads as TGTGCCAGTATTGAACAGGCCTCAGCTAACTATGGCTACACCTTC. This gives the protein CASIEQASANYGYTF.

The chain uses TRBV18 and TRBJ2-2; 9 bases align to TRBD1. Germline V gene sequence: CDR1 KGHSH, CDR2 LQKENI. This CDR3 contains 16 residues. V trimming: 0 bases; J trimming: 6 bases; junction bases outside the gene matches: 5. The CDR3 reads CASSPPGDRVSGELFF. The DNA of the CDR3 is TGTGCCAGCTCACCACCGGGGGACAGGGTATCCGGGGAGCTGTTTTTT.

This sequence joins TRBV7-9 and TRBJ2-7; perhaps TRBD1 as D (6 bases). CDR3 length: 14 residues. Germline V CDR1 and CDR2: SEHNR, FQNEAQ (reference sequence). V dropped 4 bases and J dropped 2 bases, with 12 bases sitting between them. CDR3 coding DNA: TGTGCCAGCAGCTCGCGACAGGAGGCCTACGAGCAGTACTTC. This gives the protein CASSSRQEAYEQYF.

The genes are TRBV6-2 or TRBV6-3 and TRBJ1-1; 10 bases match TRBD1. CDR1 MNHEY and CDR2 SVGEGT come from the germline V gene. The CDR3 spans 14 residues. J gave up 1 base and V 6 bases, and 2 bases lay outside the gene matches. The CDR3 nucleotides read TGTGCCAGCAGCCGACAGGGGGCGAACACTGAAGCTTTCTTT. Encoded protein: CASSRQGANTEAFF.

The V call is TRBV5-5, the J call TRBJ2-7; 7 bases are shared with TRBD1. The CDR3 loop spans 14 amino acids. V trimming: 4 bases; J trimming: 9 bases; junction bases outside the gene matches: 13. CDR1 is SGHKS, CDR2 YYEKEE, per germline (reference sequence). DNA for the CDR3: TGTGCCAGCAGCCCCAGGGCAGGGGGACCCGTGCAGTACTTC. This gives the protein CASSPRAGGPVQYF.

The CDR3 sequence is CASTPRGGLAGPYEQYF. The CDR3 DNA sequence: TGTGCCAGTACCCCACGGGGAGGGCTAGCGGGGCCTTACGAGCAGTACTTC. This rearrangement joins TRBV19 to TRBJ2-7; 9 bases fit TRBD2. V dropped 7 bases and J dropped 4; count of bases not matched to a gene: 17. The CDR3 is made up of 17 amino acids. CDR1 and CDR2 (germline): LNHDA, SQIVND (reference sequence).

The chain recombines TRBV30 with TRBJ2-3; D may be TRBD1 (5 bases). Germline V gene data show CDR1 as GTSNPN and CDR2 as SVGIG (reference sequence). The CDR3 has 14 amino acids. V dropped 1 base and J dropped 0 bases, with 8 bases sitting between them. The CDR3, as DNA: TGTGCCTGGAGTGGCAGGGTTAGCACAGATACGCAGTATTTT. Encoded protein: CAWSGRVSTDTQYF.

V is TRBV6-2 or TRBV6-3 and J is TRBJ1-5; maybe TRBD1 (6 bases). The germline V gene has CDR1 MNHEY and CDR2 SVGEGT. V dropped 4 bases and J dropped 5 bases, with 15 bases sitting between them. CDR3 length: 15 residues. The CDR3 sequence: CASSFSRNRDQPQHF. DNA of the CDR3: TGTGCCAGCAGTTTCTCCAGGAACAGGGATCAGCCCCAGCATTTT.

The rearrangement uses TRBV4-1 and TRBJ2-1; a weak D match, TRBD1 (5 bases). This CDR3 has 14 residues. The ends were cut back, 0 bases at V and 8 bases at J, with 11 bases in the middle. Germline V gene lookup returns CDR1 MGHRA and CDR2 YSYEKL. The CDR3 DNA follows: TGCGCCAGCAGCCAAGAAGGGTGGGGCGATGAGCAGTTCTTC. Its protein product is CASSQEGWGDEQFF.